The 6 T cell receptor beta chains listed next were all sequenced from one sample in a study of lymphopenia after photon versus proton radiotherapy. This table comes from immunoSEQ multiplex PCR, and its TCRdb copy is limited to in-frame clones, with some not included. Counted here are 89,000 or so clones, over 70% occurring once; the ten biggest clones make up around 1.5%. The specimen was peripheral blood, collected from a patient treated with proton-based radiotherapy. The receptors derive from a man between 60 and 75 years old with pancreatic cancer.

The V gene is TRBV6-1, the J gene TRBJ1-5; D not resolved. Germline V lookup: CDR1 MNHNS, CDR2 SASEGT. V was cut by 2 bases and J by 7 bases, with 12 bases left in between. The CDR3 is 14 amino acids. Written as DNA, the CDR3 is TGTGCCAGCAGTGAAATCAGTCAAGAGCAGCCCCAGCATTTT. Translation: CASSEISQEQPQHF.

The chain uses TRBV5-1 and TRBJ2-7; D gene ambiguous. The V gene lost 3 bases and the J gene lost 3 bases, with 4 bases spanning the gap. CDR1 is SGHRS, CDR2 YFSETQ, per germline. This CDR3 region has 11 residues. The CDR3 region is CASSSLYEQYF. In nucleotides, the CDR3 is TGCGCCAGCAGCTCGCTCTACGAGCAGTACTTC.

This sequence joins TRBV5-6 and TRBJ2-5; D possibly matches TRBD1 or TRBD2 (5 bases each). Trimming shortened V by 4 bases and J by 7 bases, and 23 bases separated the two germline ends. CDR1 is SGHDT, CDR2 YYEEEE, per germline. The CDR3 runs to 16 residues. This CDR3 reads CASSPYSGTPLGTQYF. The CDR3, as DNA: TGTGCCAGCAGCCCATATTCCGGGACCCCCCTAGGGACCCAGTACTTC.

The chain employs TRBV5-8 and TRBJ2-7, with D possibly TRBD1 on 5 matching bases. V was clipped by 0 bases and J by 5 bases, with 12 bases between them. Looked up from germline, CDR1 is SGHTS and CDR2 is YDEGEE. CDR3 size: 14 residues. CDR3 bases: TGTGCCAGCAGCTTGGACAGGCTCTGGCACGAGCAGTACTTC. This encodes CASSLDRLWHEQYF.

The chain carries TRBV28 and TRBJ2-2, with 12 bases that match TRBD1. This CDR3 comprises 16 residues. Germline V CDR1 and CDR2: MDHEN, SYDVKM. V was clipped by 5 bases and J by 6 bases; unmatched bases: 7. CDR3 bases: TGTGCCAGCAGTCCCCGGGACAGGGGGCAAGCCGGGGAGCTGTTTTTT. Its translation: CASSPRDRGQAGELFF.

CDR3 amino acids: CASSLESLAYNEQFF. The CDR3 bases are TGTGCCAGCAGCTTAGAATCCCTAGCGTACAATGAGCAGTTCTTC. The chain has TRBV7-8 and TRBJ2-1, with D tentatively TRBD2 (6 bases). The CDR3 runs to 15 residues. Germline V gene data show CDR1 as SGHVS and CDR2 as FQNEAQ. The V end was cut by 1 base, the J end by 4 bases, with 11 bases between.